This T cell receptor beta chain was recovered during a study of T cell repertoires in cytomegalovirus infection. About the research overall: CMV infection together with matching HLA type was indicated by public TCR beta signatures.

Study-wide points: People with CMV and the relevant HLA were identified by cumulative public TCR beta family frequency. CMV-specific TCR beta clonotypes restricted by HLA-C were the ones dominating the ex vivo response.

As concerns this clonotype: The antigen is undetermined.

Each CDR3 protein gets one entry after TCRdb re-called the reads with MiXCR. The profile shows about 920,000 distinct CDR3 sequences, 30% to 40% of them singletons. The V and J ends lost 8 bases and 5 bases respectively, with 13 bases between them. Germline CDR1 is WSHSY and CDR2 is SAAADI. This CDR3 is 12 amino acids long. The sequences come from cultured CD8+ T cells from PBMCs, collected from culture after CMV antigen stimulation. The rearrangement links TRBV10-2 to TRBJ2-7, with D perhaps TRBD2 (6 bases). The receptor's source is a human donor in good health (CMV status not recorded). Some clones in this sample may be carry-over from other donors' samples. As DNA, the CDR3 is TGCGCCAGCCTTGCGGGGACCCACGAGCAGTACTTC. Translating gives CASLAGTHEQYF.